The 15 T cell receptor beta chains below all came from one sample that was sequenced in a study of cytomegalovirus exposure and HLA in healthy donors. The table came from immunoSEQ multiplex PCR; TCRdb's copy has only in-frame clones and leaves some out. The repertoire holds over 150,000 clones, with about 88% as singletons. Sequencing was done on a sample of PBMCs. These receptors all come from a man between 18 and 29 years old in good health and CMV-seropositive.

The rearrangement joins TRBV13 to TRBJ2-3; TRBD1 matches 7 bases. Germline CDR1 reads PRHDT; CDR2 reads FYEKMQ (reference sequence). The CDR3 is made up of 14 amino acids. Trimming at V came to 4 bases and at J to 7 bases, leaving 8 bases not matched to a gene. The CDR3 nucleotides read TGTGCCAGCAGCTACAGACAGGGCTCGCATACGCAGTATTTT. Protein: CASSYRQGSHTQYF.

V gene TRBV4-3 combines with J gene TRBJ2-1; tentative D call: TRBD1 (5 bases). Germline lookup yields CDR1 LGHNA and CDR2 YSLEER. The CDR3 is 14 amino acids. V lost 4 bases, J lost 3 bases, and 10 bases lay in between. The CDR3 loop reads CASSPRQYYNEQFF. The CDR3 DNA reads as TGCGCCAGCAGCCCCCGACAGTACTACAATGAGCAGTTCTTC.

This clone was seen a single time. The V gene is TRBV7-9, the J gene TRBJ1-5, with D possibly TRBD1 on 5 matching bases. Trimming took 2 bases from V and 7 from J, leaving 12 bases between them. Per germline, CDR1 SEHNR and CDR2 FQNEAQ (reference sequence). The CDR3 is 14 amino acids. CDR3 sequence (DNA): TGTGCCAGCAGCTTATCAGGGTCCGAACAGCCCCAGCATTTT. Its translation is CASSLSGSEQPQHF.

Only a few counts were recorded for this clone. This chain uses TRBV6-5 with TRBJ1-6; D is unresolved. Germline CDR1 MNHEY, CDR2 SVGAGI. V lost 8 bases and J 12 bases, leaving 17 bases between the germline ends. This CDR3 spans 13 amino acids. CDR3 coding DNA: TGTGCCAGCTCGGGTCAGAGCCTTCAACCCCTCCACTTT. Amino acids: CASSGQSLQPLHF.

V and J are TRBV6-5 and TRBJ1-5, with 9 bases identical to TRBD1. V was clipped by 6 bases and J by 7 bases; unmatched bases: 10. The CDR3 covers 15 residues. Germline V lookup: CDR1 MNHEY, CDR2 SVGAGI. This chain's CDR3 is CASSLRQGEGQPQHF. Written as DNA, the CDR3 is TGTGCCAGCAGCCTGAGACAGGGGGAGGGACAGCCCCAGCATTTT.

This chain connects TRBV19 to TRBJ1-2, with 10 bases fitting TRBD1. The J segment lost 2 bases and the V segment lost 7 bases, leaving 4 bases of the junction unmatched. This CDR3 contains 14 residues. The germline V gene encodes CDR1 LNHDA and CDR2 SQIVND (reference sequence). The CDR3 sequence is CASIRTGGNYGYTF. As DNA, the CDR3 is TGTGCCAGTATCCGGACAGGGGGGAACTATGGCTACACCTTC.

This chain uses TRBV25-1 with TRBJ2-2; TRBD1 matches 11 bases. J gave up 5 bases and V 6 bases, and 5 bases lay outside the gene matches. The germline V gene encodes CDR1 MGHDK and CDR2 SYGVNS. This CDR3 contains 15 residues. DNA of the CDR3: TGTGCCAGCAGCACTGGACAGGGGGCAACCGGGGAGCTGTTTTTT. Protein product: CASSTGQGATGELFF.

This chain links TRBV7-2 with TRBJ1-5; D is ambiguous. This CDR3 has 13 residues. CDR1 is SGHTA and CDR2 is FQGNSA in the germline V gene. Trimming stripped 5 bases from V and 5 bases from J, with 10 bases between. CDR3 region: CASSPRDYQPQHF. The CDR3 region has the DNA TGTGCCAGCAGCCCCCGGGATTATCAGCCCCAGCATTTT.

The gene calls are TRBV29-1 and TRBJ2-7, with D perhaps matching TRBD1 (6 bases). Germline CDR1 is SQVTM and CDR2 is ANQGSEA. The CDR3 sequence is 12 residues long. The germline V and J ends were trimmed by 7 bases and 4 bases, with 14 bases remaining between them. The CDR3 protein is CSARDTKYEQYF. CDR3 sequence (DNA): TGCAGCGCCCGGGACACCAAATACGAGCAGTACTTC.

The chain employs TRBV4-3 and TRBJ2-3, with D unresolved. Germline V gene data show CDR1 as LGHNA and CDR2 as YSLEER. The CDR3 covers 15 residues. V was cut by 3 bases and J by 5 bases, with 15 bases left in between. In DNA, the CDR3 is TGCGCCAGCAGCCACCGCCCCAGCGTTGGAGATACGCAGTATTTT. It codes for CASSHRPSVGDTQYF.

V gene TRBV2 combines with J gene TRBJ1-6; D perhaps matches TRBD1 (5 bases). The V end was cut by 10 bases, the J end by 6 bases, with 13 bases between. CDR3 length: 13 residues. The V gene's germline CDR1 is SNHLY and CDR2 FYNNEI. CDR3 loop: CATTDRTNSPLHF. The CDR3, as DNA: TGTGCCACCACAGACAGAACTAATTCACCCCTCCACTTT.

The rearrangement links TRBV4-1 to TRBJ2-5, with TRBD2 as a possible D gene (7 bases). CDR3 length equals 15 residues. V lost 4 bases, J lost 7 bases, and 19 bases lay in between. Germline loops: CDR1 MGHRA, CDR2 YSYEKL. The CDR3 loop is CASSPGSGGRGTQYF. The CDR3 bases are TGCGCCAGCAGCCCCGGCTCGGGGGGCCGGGGGACCCAGTACTTC.

This chain joins TRBV10-3 and TRBJ2-5; D might be TRBD1 (6 bases). Germline-derived CDR1 and CDR2 are ENHRY and SYGVKD. V was clipped by 9 bases and J by 5 bases, with 19 bases between them. The length of the CDR3 is 14 residues. The chain's CDR3 is CAISSGQPRETQYF. The CDR3 coding sequence is TGTGCCATAAGCAGCGGACAGCCCCGGGAGACCCAGTACTTC.

This sequence joins TRBV4-3 and TRBJ2-7; tentative D call: TRBD2 (5 bases). CDR3 length: 16 amino acids. Germline V lookup: CDR1 LGHNA, CDR2 YSLEER. V gave up 1 base and J gave up 3 bases, with 16 bases separating them. The CDR3 DNA reads as TGCGCCAGCAGCCAAGGGGCGGGCGCTGGGGTCTACGAGCAGTACTTC. It is translated as CASSQGAGAGVYEQYF.

In this sample, this clone turned up a few times. The chain uses TRBV5-1 and TRBJ1-1, with 9 nucleotides matching TRBD1. Trimming at V came to 0 bases and at J to 4 bases, leaving 7 bases not matched to a gene. CDR1 is SGHRS and CDR2 is YFSETQ in the germline V gene. This CDR3 contains 16 residues. This CDR3 reads CASSLGIQGQGTEAFF. The DNA for the CDR3 is TGCGCCAGCAGCTTGGGGATACAGGGACAGGGCACTGAAGCTTTCTTT.